The sequence of this T cell receptor beta chain was determined in a study of T-cell memory formation after mild COVID-19 (dated by TCRdb to 2020 to 2022). Regarding the study in general: TCR sequence clusters from the two donors were found to be largely donor specific. In two donors, T-cell clones that expanded and contracted after mild COVID-19 were followed by sequencing TCRalpha and TCRbeta repertoires longitudinally. The cohort was made up of two young adult volunteers, one female and one male, who were previously healthy.

Sequencing was performed on an Illumina NovaSeq 6000. Using 5'RACE with constant-segment primers, TCRalpha and TCRbeta cDNA libraries were constructed, with sample barcodes and unique molecular identifiers added in the process. Trizol reagent was used to extract RNA from every sample. The libraries were amplified in two PCR steps, and the second step added a second sample barcode and Illumina TruSeq adapters. Sequencing of the libraries was done on an Illumina NovaSeq, producing 2 x 150 bp paired-end reads. Under the source paper's analysis protocol: With migec v1.2.7, reads were demultiplexed and then collapsed into UMI-guided consensus sequences. Using mixcr v2.1.11, UMI consensuses were aligned to TRA and TRB V and J templates and then assembled into clonotypes. Clonotypes were classified as expanded or contracted when called significant by both edgeR and NoisET, with noise models trained on biological replicates. For edgeR calls, the thresholds were a false discovery rate-adjusted p below 0.01 and a log2 fold-change of 1. PCA with hierarchical clustering of max-normalized trajectories of the 1000 most abundant clonotypes was used as exploratory dynamics analysis. Each responding clone was given a CD4 or CD8 phenotype based on the CD4+ and CD8+ repertoires, which had been sequenced separately. TCRdb reanalyzed the raw reads on its own, using fastp at Q25 for trimming and MiXCR for clone calling, and kept in-frame beta chains. Duplicate CDR3 protein sequences are folded into a single record with the most common DNA and genes. TCRdb, not the original authors, processed these V and J calls. For this sample there are about 390,000 distinct CDR3 sequences; about a sixth appear just once. The ten largest clones take up about 22% of the sample.

To note about this clonotype: Its binding antigen is unknown. Per-base qualities were not stored, and no clone one base away is much larger.

Study-level results and caveats: Clones that contracted from day 15 to 85 showed balanced CD4/CD8 phenotypes, whereas a second wave of clones that expanded from day 15 to 37 leaned towards CD4+. Contracting CD4+ clones were located mainly in the CM and EM memory subsets, whereas CD8+ clones were found to be enriched in EMRA. The study included only two mild cases, and larger cohorts that include severe cases with pre-infection samples were judged to be necessary. The detection of some responding clones in pre-infection memory suggests that pre-existing cross-reactive memory T cells joined the SARS-CoV-2 response. SARS-CoV-2 specificity of the second-wave clones peaking on day 37 was not confirmed.

Ficoll-Paque density gradient centrifugation was used to isolate PBMCs. This clonotype originated in a man between 18 and 35 years old who had mild COVID-19 (a few samples of this study predate the infection). The sample titles of this study are shuffled in the database, so cell type and time point are left out; the donor was told from shared clones. The sequencing input was PBMCs or a T cell subset sorted from them (not recorded which).

DNA sequence: TGTGCCAGCTCCCCCGACAGGGAGTACGAGCAGTACTTC. Protein translation: CASSPDREYEQYF. The chain couples TRBV18 to TRBJ2-7; 7 bases in the middle match TRBD1. The germline V gene provides CDR1 KGHSH and CDR2 LQKENI. Trimming removed 6 bases from V and 4 bases from J; the gene matches leave 6 bases unexplained. There are 13 amino acids in the CDR3, from cysteine to phenylalanine inclusive. The entry retains the CDR3 DNA only, 39 bases that are in frame from base 1.